These 26 T cell receptor beta chains were all obtained from the same sample, sequenced in a study of CD8+CD57+ T cells in acquired aplastic anemia. The use of genomic DNA as template underpinned the TCR beta VDJ and CDR3 profiling. MiXCR, applied by TCRdb to the reads, yields one record per CDR3 protein. The profile shows 150,000 or so distinct CDR3 sequences, under 55% of them singletons. Sequencing involved patients with CD8+CD57+ cell expansion previously shown by flow cytometry. What was sequenced was sorted CD4+, CD8+, or CD8+CD57+ T cells (not recorded which) from PBMCs. These receptor sequences come from a human donor with aplastic anemia.

This clonotype was observed at least ten times. This chain uses TRBV29-1 with TRBJ1-3; no clear D gene. CDR1 and CDR2 (germline): SQVTM, ANQGSEA. This CDR3 has 11 residues. Trimming stripped 6 bases from V and 4 bases from J, with 7 bases between. CDR3 sequence: CSVRIGNTIYF. Written as DNA, the CDR3 is TGCAGCGTCAGAATAGGAAACACCATATATTTT.

Many counts were recorded for this clonotype. The chain uses TRBV11-2 and TRBJ2-1; tentatively, D is TRBD2 (7 bases). The V end was cut by 2 bases, the J end by 7 bases, with 12 bases between. The CDR3 consists of 14 residues. CDR1 is SGHAT and CDR2 is FQNNGV in the germline V gene. The CDR3 here is CASSLFEGGNEQFF. CDR3 coding DNA: TGTGCCAGCAGCTTATTTGAGGGGGGGAATGAGCAGTTCTTC.

This clonotype was observed at least ten times. The rearrangement links TRBV6-1 to TRBJ2-7, with D perhaps matching TRBD1 (5 bases). CDR1 and CDR2 from the germline V gene are MNHNS and SASEGT. This CDR3 contains 14 residues. V lost 4 bases and J lost 0, with 10 bases in between. The CDR3 coding sequence is TGTGCCAGCAGTGCAGGGTTGAGCTCCTACGAGCAGTACTTC. Its translation is CASSAGLSSYEQYF.

V gene TRBV10-3 combines with J gene TRBJ1-1, with D tentatively TRBD1 (6 bases). Germline assignment: CDR1 ENHRY and CDR2 SYGVKD. This CDR3 spans 14 amino acids. V was clipped by 7 bases and J by 1 base, with 13 bases between them. The CDR3 coding sequence is TGTGCCATCAACTCACAGGGAGCGAACACTGAAGCTTTCTTT. This translates into CAINSQGANTEAFF.

Many counts were recorded for this clonotype. The chain is built from TRBV5-1 and TRBJ2-5, with D maybe TRBD2 (6 bases). Germline V gene data show CDR1 as SGHRS and CDR2 as YFSETQ. CDR3 size: 15 residues. V lost 4 bases, J lost 1 base, and 14 bases lay in between. The CDR3 loop reads CASSPAGPGQETQYF. The CDR3 nucleotides read TGCGCCAGCAGCCCAGCGGGCCCGGGCCAAGAGACCCAGTACTTC. The variable domain in full, completed from reference TRBV5-1 and TRBJ2-5, reads KAGVTQTPRYLIKTRGQQVTLSCSPISGHRSVSWYQQTPGQGLQFLFEYFSETQRNKGNFPGRFSGRQFSNSRSEMNVSTLELGDSALYLCASSPAGPGQETQYFGPGTRLLVL.

This clonotype occurred a few times. The J gene is TRBJ1-3, the V gene TRBV4-2; perhaps TRBD1 as D (5 bases). V lost 4 bases, J lost 0 bases, and 16 bases lay in between. The CDR3 runs 17 residues. CDR1 and CDR2 from the germline V gene are LGHNA and YNFKEQ. The CDR3 DNA reads as TGTGCCAGCAGCCCTTCCCGAGGGGAAGGCTCTGGAAACACCATATATTTT. It translates to CASSPSRGEGSGNTIYF.

This clonotype was seen only a few times. V is TRBV2 and J is TRBJ2-7; 9 nucleotides line up with TRBD1. CDR3 size: 15 residues. From germline, CDR1 is SNHLY and CDR2 FYNNEI. V was clipped by 4 bases and J by 5 bases; unmatched bases: 9. The CDR3 DNA follows: TGTGCCAGCAGTGGACGAGGGACAGGGTCCAACGAGCAGTACTTC. It codes for CASSGRGTGSNEQYF. Variable domain in full (rest from reference TRBV2 and TRBJ2-7): EPEVTQTPSHQVTQMGQEVILRCVPISNHLYFYWYRQILGQKVEFLVSFYNNEISEKSEIFDDQFSVERPDGSNFTLKIRSTKLEDSAMYFCASSGRGTGSNEQYFGPGTRLTVT.

The chain combines TRBV29-1 with TRBJ2-7; D is ambiguous. Deletions cut 3 bases from V and 4 bases from J, with 7 bases between. The CDR3 loop spans 11 amino acids. The germline V gene has CDR1 SQVTM and CDR2 ANQGSEA. The CDR3 DNA is TGCAGCGTTGAGGCTAGTTACGAGCAGTACTTC. Protein sequence: CSVEASYEQYF.

The chain couples TRBV5-8 to TRBJ1-5, with 8 bases lining up with TRBD1. The CDR3 covers 15 residues. V was clipped by 5 bases and J by 9 bases; unmatched bases: 13. Germline CDR1 reads SGHTS; CDR2 reads YDEGEE. CDR3 nucleotide sequence: TGTGCCAGCAGTTCTGACAGGGGTGGAGTTAGGCCCCAGCATTTT. Translating gives CASSSDRGGVRPQHF.

This clonotype appeared a few times. V usage is TRBV3-1 and J usage is TRBJ2-5; 15 bases align to TRBD2. This CDR3 spans 20 amino acids. Germline CDR1 reads LGHDT; CDR2 reads YNNKEL (reference sequence). Germline trimming cut 3 bases from V and 2 bases from J; bases unmatched to any gene: 13. CDR3: CASSQGLAGGPIPLQETQYF. The CDR3 DNA reads TGTGCCAGCAGCCAGGGACTAGCGGGGGGCCCCATTCCTCTACAAGAGACCCAGTACTTC.

This chain links TRBV27 with TRBJ1-5; a weak D match, TRBD1 (6 bases). CDR3 length: 16 residues. Germline V gives CDR1 MNHEY, CDR2 SMNVEV (reference sequence). The V end was cut by 0 bases, the J end by 6 bases, with 15 bases between. The CDR3 bases are TGTGCCAGCAGTTTATCCAACTACAGGGTCGGTCAGCCCCAGCATTTT. Protein product: CASSLSNYRVGQPQHF.

In its sample, this clonotype was seen once. V gene TRBV10-2 combines with J gene TRBJ1-2; no clear D. CDR1 is WSHSY and CDR2 is SAAADI in the germline V gene. V was trimmed by 6 bases and J by 8 bases, leaving 16 bases between them. The CDR3 has 13 amino acids. The CDR3 loop is CASRGRTNSGYTF. The CDR3 DNA follows: TGCGCCAGCAGAGGTCGCACAAATTCGGGCTACACCTTC.

This clonotype has at least ten counts. The chain joins TRBV20-1 to TRBJ2-7; 8 bases are shared with TRBD1. Losses at the gene ends were 3 bases for V and 3 bases for J; bases not matched to a gene: 22. Germline CDR1 is DFQATT and CDR2 is SNEGSKA (reference sequence). CDR3 length equals 19 residues. CDR3 in amino acids: CSASPSGRREGQENYEQYF. Written as DNA, the CDR3 is TGCAGTGCTAGTCCCTCCGGTCGGCGAGAGGGACAGGAGAACTACGAGCAGTACTTC.

This clonotype was counted many times. The J gene is TRBJ1-1, the V gene TRBV29-1, with D perhaps TRBD1 (6 bases). V dropped 8 bases and J dropped 1 base, with 11 bases sitting between them. The CDR3 is made up of 12 amino acids. Per germline, CDR1 SQVTM and CDR2 ANQGSEA. CDR3 DNA: TGCAGCTCGGGACACGCGAACACTGAAGCTTTCTTT. It codes for CSSGHANTEAFF.

This clonotype has ten or more counts. V is TRBV7-8 and J is TRBJ1-5, with D unclear. Trimming took off 6 bases at V and 2 bases at J, with 11 bases between the two ends. The germline V gene has CDR1 SGHVS and CDR2 FQNEAQ. This CDR3 is 14 amino acids long. CDR3 coding DNA: TGTGCCAGCAGTCTTTCTATCGGCAATCAGCCCCAGCATTTT. Protein product: CASSLSIGNQPQHF.

This chain connects TRBV3-1 to TRBJ2-3; D is unresolved. The CDR3 loop spans 15 amino acids. V lost 5 bases, J lost 0 bases, and 12 bases lay in between. From germline, CDR1 is LGHDT and CDR2 YNNKEL (reference sequence). CDR3 residues: CASSAALLSTDTQYF. In DNA, the CDR3 is TGTGCCAGCAGCGCGGCCCTACTGAGCACAGATACGCAGTATTTT.

V and J are TRBV10-3 and TRBJ2-7, with a tentative D call TRBD2 (5 bases). V was shortened by 7 bases and J by 5 bases, with 18 bases between the two germline ends. Germline-derived CDR1 and CDR2 are ENHRY and SYGVKD. The CDR3 spans 14 residues. In DNA, the CDR3 is TGTGCCATCAACTCCGGGGTCGGCGCCCACGAGCAGTACTTC. Translation gives CAINSGVGAHEQYF.

The chain uses TRBV29-1 and TRBJ1-6; 7 bases match TRBD1. Germline trimming cut 5 bases from V and 6 bases from J; bases unmatched to any gene: 7. CDR3 length: 14 amino acids. Per the germline V gene, CDR1 is SQVTM and CDR2 is ANQGSEA. In DNA form, the CDR3 reads TGCAGCGTTTCCCAGGGGGGGTTTAATTCACCCCTCCACTTT. Amino acid sequence: CSVSQGGFNSPLHF.

The table lists this clonotype with many counts. At one boundary the junction diverges from the germline segment, which might be a read error. This chain joins TRBV7-7 and TRBJ2-5; the match to TRBD1 covers 7 bases. Germline V lookup: CDR1 SSHAT, CDR2 FNYEAQ (reference sequence). The CDR3 spans 14 residues. In DNA, the CDR3 is TGTGCTAGCAGCCTACAGGGGATAAAAGAGACCCAGTACTTC. Residues: CASSLQGIKETQYF.

The chain joins TRBV4-2 to TRBJ2-7, with D possibly being TRBD2 (6 bases). V gave up 0 bases and J gave up 2 bases, with 14 bases separating them. The CDR3 extends over 16 amino acids. Germline V gene data show CDR1 as LGHNA and CDR2 as YNFKEQ. CDR3 DNA sequence: TGTGCCAGCAGCCAAGAGGACGGGAGTGGAACCTACGAGCAGTACTTC. Protein sequence: CASSQEDGSGTYEQYF.

In its sample, this clonotype was seen many times. The CDR3 DNA is TGTGCCAGCAGTGACTCCGGGACAGGGTTGGATGAGCAGTTCTTC. Translated, it gives CASSDSGTGLDEQFF. This sequence joins TRBV6-4 and TRBJ2-1, with TRBD1 matching over 9 bases. Germline trimming cut 0 bases from V and 8 bases from J; bases unmatched to any gene: 5. CDR1 is MRHNA, CDR2 SNTAGT, per germline. The CDR3 is 15 residues long.

This clonotype was observed many times. The chain is built from TRBV6-1 and TRBJ1-4, with a possible D match to TRBD1 (5 bases). The CDR3 consists of 11 residues. Germline V CDR1 and CDR2: MNHNS, SASEGT. V was pared by 7 bases and J by 12 bases, with 12 bases between. The DNA of the CDR3 is TGTGCCAGCAAAGGGGTGCGCGAACTGTTTTTT. This translates into CASKGVRELFF.

The V call is TRBV7-3, the J call TRBJ2-3; 10 positions match TRBD2. Germline CDR1 SGHTA, CDR2 FQGTGA. Trimming took 1 base from V and 4 from J; bases not matched to a gene: 14. This CDR3 is built from 19 residues. The CDR3 spells CASSLKRGGGSDSADTQYF. The CDR3 bases are TGTGCCAGCAGCTTAAAGCGGGGGGGCGGTTCGGATAGTGCAGATACGCAGTATTTT.

This clonotype has at least ten counts. Here the CDR3 DNA reads TGTGCCAGCAGCGCCATGGCAGGGACCTTTAATCAGCCCCAGCATTTT. Protein product: CASSAMAGTFNQPQHF. V is TRBV7-3 and J is TRBJ1-5; D may be TRBD1 (5 bases). CDR1 and CDR2 (germline): SGHTA, FQGTGA. Between the trimmed V and J ends, which lost 5 bases and 4 bases, there was a span of 18 bases. The CDR3 has 16 residues.

This clonotype was counted many times. V and J are TRBV2 and TRBJ1-4; TRBD1 is a possible D gene (6 bases). Trimming took off 8 bases at V and 1 base at J, with 11 bases between the two ends. There are 14 residues in the CDR3. CDR1 and CDR2 from the germline V gene are SNHLY and FYNNEI. The CDR3 sequence is CASFQGLTNEKLFF. CDR3 nucleotide sequence: TGTGCCAGCTTCCAGGGGTTAACTAATGAAAAACTGTTTTTT.

The count of this clonotype is one. The V call is TRBV7-9, the J call TRBJ2-3; a weak D match, TRBD1 (5 bases). The CDR3 is made up of 14 amino acids. Trimming pared 4 bases from V and 2 bases from J, leaving 10 bases between. Germline values: CDR1 SEHNR, CDR2 FQNEAQ (reference sequence). CDR3 sequence (DNA): TGTGCCAGCAGCTCGACAGAGAACACAGATACGCAGTATTTT. Its protein is CASSSTENTDTQYF.